The 29 T cell receptor beta chains below all came from one sample that was sequenced in a study of regulatory T cells in long-lasting Graves disease. According to the study, TCR beta libraries were built with iRepertoire HTBI primers and CDR3-region Arm-PCR. TCRdb fed the multiplex PCR reads into MiXCR, producing one record per CDR3 protein. Here the sample spans more than 400,000 distinct CDR3 sequences, roughly 15% being singletons. The time point was: newly diagnosed GD, antithyroid drugs for less than 3 months. Isolated PBMC RNA provided the starting material for the TCR library. These data were also filed under a second study, of T cells in Graves' hyperthyroidism and ophthalmopathy.

The specimen was peripheral blood mononuclear cells (PBMCs), collected at new diagnosis, from a patient treated with antithyroid drugs. These receptors were taken from a man aged 40-49 years with Graves disease.

This clonotype occurred a few times. The chain combines TRBV7-2 with TRBJ2-7; D perhaps matches TRBD2 (5 bases). V was cut by 1 base and J by 2 bases, with 12 bases left in between. CDR3 length equals 15 residues. Germline assignment: CDR1 SGHTA and CDR2 FQGNSA. The DNA of the CDR3 is TGTGCCAGCAGCTTAGTACGCCTAGCTCCCTACGAGCAGTACTTC. It encodes CASSLVRLAPYEQYF.

Of note for this clonotype: A much more abundant neighbour one base away suggests this may be a read error. V gene TRBV7-2 combines with J gene TRBJ2-1; 16 positions match TRBD2. The ends lost 1 base at V and 0 bases at J; junction bases unmatched: 3. This CDR3 comprises 19 residues. CDR1 and CDR2 (germline): SGHTA, FQGNSA. This CDR3 reads CASSLEGLAGGGSYNEQFF. The CDR3, as DNA: TGTGCCAGCAGCTTAGAGGGACTAGCGGGAGGGGGCTCCTACAATGAGCAGTTCTTC.

This clonotype was found a few times. At one end the junction does not follow the germline gene, possibly because of a read error. The chain carries TRBV4-1 and TRBJ2-5; 14 bases are shared with TRBD2. The germline V gene encodes CDR1 MGHRA and CDR2 YSYEKL. There are 20 residues in the CDR3. The CDR3: CASSQATPGTSGRKRETQYF. The CDR3 DNA is TGCGCCAGTAGCCAAGCGACACCCGGGACTAGCGGGAGAAAGAGGGAGACCCAGTACTTC.

This chain connects TRBV24-1 to TRBJ2-3; D is perhaps TRBD1 (5 bases). The CDR3 length is 12 residues. Germline assignment: CDR1 KGHDR and CDR2 SFDVKD. The germline V and J ends were trimmed by 5 bases and 8 bases, with 10 bases remaining between them. CDR3 in DNA: TGTGCCACCAGTGGTTTAAGGGGTACGCAGTATTTT. This encodes CATSGLRGTQYF.

This clonotype has a handful of counts. This sequence joins TRBV5-1 and TRBJ2-3; D ambiguous. The CDR3 covers 15 residues. V lost 2 bases to trimming and J lost 2 bases, with 12 bases between them. Germline CDR1 SGHRS, CDR2 YFSETQ. CDR3 nucleotide sequence: TGCGCCAGCAGCTTAGGCACCCCCCCCACAGATACGCAGTATTTT. Protein product: CASSLGTPPTDTQYF.

This clonotype was observed a handful of times. V usage is TRBV20-1 and J usage is TRBJ2-7; no firm D call. In germline, CDR1 is DFQATT, CDR2 SNEGSKA (reference sequence). CDR3 length equals 12 residues. V lost 6 bases to trimming and J lost 3 bases, with 12 bases between them. The CDR3 DNA reads TGCAGTGCCCCCAAGGCTTACTACGAGCAGTACTTC. Residues: CSAPKAYYEQYF.

This clonotype occurred many times. The V gene is TRBV6-1, the J gene TRBJ2-7; TRBD1 agrees at 9 bases. The CDR3 covers 13 residues. Germline CDR1 is MNHNS and CDR2 is SASEGT. Trimming removed 7 bases from V and 3 bases from J; junction bases left unmatched: 4. The CDR3 DNA sequence: TGTGCCAGCAATAGGGACAGGGTCTACGAGCAGTACTTC. Translation: CASNRDRVYEQYF.

The chain joins TRBV29-1 to TRBJ1-2; D gene unclear. The CDR3 sequence is 14 residues long. V gave up 0 bases and J gave up 2 bases, with 10 bases separating them. Germline values: CDR1 SQVTM, CDR2 ANQGSEA. CDR3 coding DNA: TGCAGCGTTGAAGATCCCAGTCAGAACTATGGCTACACCTTC. Amino acids: CSVEDPSQNYGYTF.

Many counts were recorded for this clonotype. This chain connects TRBV28 to TRBJ2-3, with D possibly TRBD2 on 5 matching bases. CDR1 and CDR2 (germline): MDHEN, SYDVKM. Trimming removed 4 bases at V and 6 bases at J, with 8 bases between. This CDR3 comprises 12 residues. The CDR3 protein is CASSWTVDTQYF. The CDR3 DNA sequence: TGTGCCAGCAGTTGGACTGTTGATACGCAGTATTTT.

The DNA of the CDR3 is TGCGCCAGCAGCGGCCAGGGGGTCTTGGGGAATGAGCAGTTCTTC. Its protein product is CASSGQGVLGNEQFF. V and J are TRBV5-1 and TRBJ2-1; 7 positions match TRBD1. This CDR3 has 15 amino acids. Germline CDR1 is SGHRS and CDR2 is YFSETQ. Germline trimming cut 4 bases from V and 7 bases from J; bases unmatched to any gene: 11.

This clonotype was recorded at least ten times. This sequence joins TRBV7-9 and TRBJ1-2; 11 positions agree with TRBD1. Looked up from germline, CDR1 is SEHNR and CDR2 is FQNEAQ (reference sequence). Losses at the gene ends were 4 bases for V and 6 bases for J; bases not matched to a gene: 7. This CDR3 region has 15 residues. The CDR3 nucleotides are TGTGCCAGCAGCTCTCCGGACAGGGGGCTTCATGGCTACACCTTC. Translating it yields CASSSPDRGLHGYTF.

About this clonotype itself: Since a much larger clone is just one base distant, this may be a read error. The conserved phenylalanine or tryptophan is not found at the CDR3 terminus, so this likely reflects a read error. The chain joins TRBV5-1 to TRBJ2-5, with 7 bases lining up with TRBD1. The V and J ends lost 4 bases and 1 base, in that order; junction bases with no gene match: 7. The CDR3 covers 15 residues. Germline CDR1 SGHRS, CDR2 YFSETQ. DNA of the CDR3: TGCGCCAGCAGCCCTCCGGGACAGATCCAAGAGACCCAGTACCTC. It translates to CASSPPGQIQETQYL.

About this clonotype: A read error likely explains this, since a far larger clone differs by one base. The CDR3 coding sequence is TGTGCCAGCAGTGGCCGGGACAGGGTTCCCTACGAGCAGTTCTTC. Its protein is CASSGRDRVPYEQFF. The chain is built from TRBV2 and TRBJ2-5; TRBD1 matches 9 bases. Gene TRBJ2-1 matches the end of the DNA better, so the J call may be wrong. This CDR3 spans 15 amino acids. Looked up from germline, CDR1 is SNHLY and CDR2 is FYNNEI.

The rearrangement joins TRBV10-3 to TRBJ1-5; perhaps TRBD1 as D (6 bases). V dropped 4 bases and J dropped 7 bases, with 11 bases sitting between them. In germline, CDR1 is ENHRY, CDR2 SYGVKD. CDR3 length: 13 amino acids. In nucleotides, the CDR3 is TGTGCCATCAGTGCTGCGGGACAACAGCCCCAGCATTTT. This translates into CAISAAGQQPQHF.

This clonotype was detected only a few times. The CDR3 here is CASIPGIAYSYNEQFF. CDR3 nucleotide sequence: TGTGCCAGCATCCCCGGGATTGCTTACTCCTACAATGAGCAGTTCTTC. This chain joins TRBV7-9 and TRBJ2-1; tentatively, D is TRBD2 (5 bases). CDR1 and CDR2 from the germline V gene are SEHNR and FQNEAQ (reference sequence). The CDR3 consists of 16 residues. Trimming pared 7 bases from V and 0 bases from J, leaving 16 bases between.

In this sample, this clonotype turned up a few times. V usage is TRBV29-1 and J usage is TRBJ2-2; D not resolved. CDR1 and CDR2 from the germline V gene are SQVTM and ANQGSEA. The V and J ends lost 7 bases and 0 bases respectively, with 6 bases between them. There are 12 residues in the CDR3. This CDR3 reads CSGYTNTGELFF. The CDR3 DNA follows: TGCAGCGGGTACACGAACACCGGGGAGCTGTTTTTT.

The chain employs TRBV5-1 and TRBJ2-6, with D hard to call. The CDR3 loop spans 16 amino acids. V was clipped by 0 bases and J by 2 bases, with 9 bases between them. CDR1 and CDR2 (germline): SGHRS, YFSETQ. CDR3: CASSLGDRTGANVLTF. As DNA, the CDR3 is TGCGCCAGCAGCTTGGGGGATAGAACTGGGGCCAACGTCCTGACTTTC.

This clonotype appeared a few times. The chain carries TRBV5-1 and TRBJ2-7, with TRBD2 matching over 7 bases. This CDR3 comprises 14 residues. The germline V gene has CDR1 SGHRS and CDR2 YFSETQ. Unmatched junction bases numbered 5, after V lost 4 bases and J lost 1 base. The CDR3 sequence is CASSSLADSYEQYF. The CDR3 nucleotides are TGCGCCAGCAGCAGCCTAGCGGATTCCTACGAGCAGTACTTC.

This clonotype appeared many times. The V call is TRBV20-1, the J call TRBJ1-1, with D unresolved. V lost 2 bases and J 6 bases, leaving 7 bases between the germline ends. The CDR3 has 11 amino acids. The V gene's germline CDR1 is DFQATT and CDR2 SNEGSKA (reference sequence). The CDR3 protein is CSARRTAEAFF. CDR3 DNA: TGCAGTGCTAGACGGACCGCTGAAGCTTTCTTT.

The rearrangement uses TRBV14 and TRBJ1-2; D remains ambiguous. V was cut by 0 bases and J by 4 bases, with 9 bases left in between. CDR1 and CDR2 from the germline V gene are SGHDN and FVKESK. This CDR3 contains 14 residues. The CDR3 protein is CASSQDRRGYGYTF. In DNA, the CDR3 is TGTGCCAGCAGCCAAGATCGCCGGGGCTATGGCTACACCTTC.

The chain links TRBV3-1 to TRBJ2-5; TRBD2 aligns across 7 bases. The CDR3 consists of 14 residues. The germline V gene has CDR1 LGHDT and CDR2 YNNKEL (reference sequence). V shed 4 bases, J shed 1 base, and the junction held 3 bases outside the gene matches. The CDR3 sequence is CASSLPGGQETQYF. CDR3 bases: TGTGCCAGCAGCCTACCGGGGGGCCAAGAGACCCAGTACTTC.

The rearrangement joins TRBV5-1 to TRBJ2-2, with TRBD1 matching 7 bases. The CDR3 loop spans 17 amino acids. The germline V gene encodes CDR1 SGHRS and CDR2 YFSETQ. The trim removed 0 bases at V and 1 base at J, leaving 6 bases unmatched. This CDR3 reads CASSLDPRQGNTGELFF. DNA of the CDR3: TGCGCCAGCAGCTTGGACCCGCGACAGGGGAACACCGGGGAGCTGTTTTTT.

This chain joins TRBV4-1 and TRBJ1-5; TRBD1 aligns across 7 bases. V lost 3 bases and J lost 6; bases outside the gene matches: 11. The CDR3 loop spans 16 amino acids. Per germline, CDR1 MGHRA and CDR2 YSYEKL. The DNA for the CDR3 is TGCGCCAGCAGCCAGTGGGACAGAGCCCCGGCTCAGCCCCAGCATTTT. Its protein product is CASSQWDRAPAQPQHF.

There are a few counts of this clonotype. This chain joins TRBV29-1 and TRBJ2-5; a possible D gene is TRBD1 (5 bases). The V end was cut by 6 bases, the J end by 0 bases, with 8 bases between. Germline V gives CDR1 SQVTM, CDR2 ANQGSEA. CDR3 length: 12 residues. DNA of the CDR3: TGCAGCGTACTGACAGACCAAGAGACCCAGTACTTC. Its protein product is CSVLTDQETQYF.

This clonotype was recorded at least ten times. The chain is built from TRBV12-3 or TRBV12-4 and TRBJ2-3, with D tentatively TRBD2 (6 bases). Between the trimmed V and J ends, which lost 5 bases and 5 bases, there was a span of 14 bases. This CDR3 is 14 amino acids long. The CDR3 sequence: CASSPHGGEDTQYF. The CDR3 DNA is TGTGCCAGCAGTCCCCACGGGGGAGAAGATACGCAGTATTTT.

The chain joins TRBV20-1 to TRBJ2-3; D might be TRBD2 (5 bases). CDR3 size: 14 residues. Trimming left V 4 bases short and J 4 bases short, with 15 bases between. Germline CDR1 and CDR2: DFQATT and SNEGSKA (reference sequence). The CDR3 bases are TGCAGTGCTACCCTAGACAAGGGAGCAGATACGCAGTATTTT. This codes for CSATLDKGADTQYF.

This clonotype was seen a handful of times. The J gene is TRBJ1-5, the V gene TRBV6-2 or TRBV6-3; perhaps TRBD1 as D (6 bases). The CDR3 runs to 13 residues. The V gene lost 3 bases and the J gene lost 6 bases, with 9 bases spanning the gap. In germline, CDR1 is MNHEY, CDR2 SVGEGT. Written as DNA, the CDR3 is TGTGCCAGCAGTTATACAGGGCCTCAGCCCCAGCATTTT. This sequence encodes CASSYTGPQPQHF.

This clonotype was counted only a few times. V and J are TRBV6-1 and TRBJ2-7; tentative D call: TRBD2 (6 bases). The germline V gene has CDR1 MNHNS and CDR2 SASEGT. CDR3 length: 12 residues. Trimming took 10 bases from V and 4 from J, leaving 14 bases between them. Here the CDR3 DNA reads TGTGCCAACAGCAGCGGGTTTTACGAGCAGTACTTC. It specifies CANSSGFYEQYF.

This rearrangement joins TRBV20-1 to TRBJ2-7; D is undetermined. V was clipped by 3 bases and J by 0 bases, with 9 bases between them. This CDR3 region has 13 residues. Looked up from germline, CDR1 is DFQATT and CDR2 is SNEGSKA (reference sequence). Here the CDR3 DNA reads TGCAGTGCTAGTATTGGCAGCTCCTACGAGCAGTACTTC. Protein: CSASIGSSYEQYF.